The 5 T cell receptor beta chains in this list originate from one sample, sequenced in a study of blood T cell repertoires in COVID-19. TCRdb's table, derived via immunoSEQ multiplex PCR, lists solely in-frame clones and lacks some. Of 250,000 to 300,000 clones in the sample, approximately 87% were seen once. The sequencing input was peripheral blood. The receptors come from a woman in her 30s with COVID-19, enrolled during active disease.

The chain combines TRBV6-1 with TRBJ2-1, with 12 bases identical to TRBD2. The CDR3 consists of 18 residues. V lost 0 bases, J lost 0 bases, and 3 bases stayed unmatched. Germline CDR1 MNHNS, CDR2 SASEGT. The CDR3 sequence is CASSEARLAGASYNEQFF. In nucleotides, the CDR3 is TGTGCCAGCAGTGAAGCGCGACTAGCGGGGGCCTCCTACAATGAGCAGTTCTTC.

The chain is built from TRBV27 and TRBJ2-5; 9 bases align to TRBD2. Germline CDR1 and CDR2: MNHEY and SMNVEV (reference sequence). The CDR3 has 15 residues. Trimming removed 3 bases from V and 1 base from J; junction bases left unmatched: 3. DNA for the CDR3: TGTGCCAGCAGTTTGGATAGCGGGGGCCAAGAGACCCAGTACTTC. Translated: CASSLDSGGQETQYF.

The V gene is TRBV19, the J gene TRBJ1-4, with 7 nucleotides matching TRBD1. Germline V gene data show CDR1 as LNHDA and CDR2 as SQIVND (reference sequence). Trimming cost V 10 bases and J 7 bases; bases outside gene matches: 6. The length of the CDR3 is 12 residues. CDR3 region: CATGTEIEKLFF. CDR3 in DNA: TGTGCCACCGGGACAGAAATTGAAAAACTGTTTTTT.

This chain connects TRBV3-1 (or the pseudogene TRBV3-2) to TRBJ2-2; no definite D call. V lost 0 bases to trimming and J lost 4 bases, with 15 bases between them. Germline assignment: CDR1 LGHDT and CDR2 YNNKEL (reference sequence). The CDR3 spans 17 residues. CDR3 amino acids: CASSQDYVDIITGELFF. The CDR3 DNA reads as TGTGCCAGCAGCCAAGATTATGTTGACATTATCACCGGGGAGCTGTTTTTT.

V usage is TRBV28 and J usage is TRBJ1-3, with D hard to call. Per germline, CDR1 MDHEN and CDR2 SYDVKM. Deletions cut 6 bases from V and 7 bases from J, with 7 bases between. CDR3 length equals 11 residues. The CDR3, as DNA: TGTGCCAGCAGGGAGGTTAACACCATATATTTT. Amino acid sequence: CASREVNTIYF.